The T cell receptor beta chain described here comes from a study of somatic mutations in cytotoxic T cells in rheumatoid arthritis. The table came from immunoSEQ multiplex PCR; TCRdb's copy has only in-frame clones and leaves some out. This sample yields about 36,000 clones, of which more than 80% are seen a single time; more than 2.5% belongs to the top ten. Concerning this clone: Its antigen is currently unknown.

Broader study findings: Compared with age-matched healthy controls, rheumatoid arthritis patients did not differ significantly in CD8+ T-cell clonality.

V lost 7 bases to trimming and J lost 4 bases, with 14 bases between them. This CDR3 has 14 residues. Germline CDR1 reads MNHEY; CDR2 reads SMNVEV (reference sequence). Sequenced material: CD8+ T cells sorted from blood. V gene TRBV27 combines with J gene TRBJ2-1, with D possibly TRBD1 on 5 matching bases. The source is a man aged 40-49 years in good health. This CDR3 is CASIPGLGYNEQFF. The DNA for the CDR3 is TGTGCCAGCATCCCAGGGTTAGGTTACAATGAGCAGTTCTTC.